The entry that follows covers one TCR beta chain sequence. Its antigen is still unknown. Nothing much larger sits one base from this clone, and base qualities are not available. Using the deep immunoSEQ assay, multiplex PCR amplified TCR CDR3 regions from genomic DNA. Genomic DNA extracted from each cell subset was distributed evenly over all wells of several immunoSEQ 96-well plates, and each plate served as one replicate. For sorted subsets, each replicate PCR was loaded with 200 ng genomic DNA, equivalent to approximately 33,000 T cell genomes. Purified libraries were quantified with a Qubit 3.0 fluorometer, sized on a Bioanalyzer 2100, and re-quantified with the KAPA Library Quantification kit. Each immunoSEQ 96-well plate was sequenced on its own single-read 150-cycle Illumina NextSeq 550 flow cell. Regarding the original processing steps: Because the immunoSEQ output included only junctional sequences and no quality scores, the filtering could not be the same as the filtering used for full-length reads. To assign V/J genes and CDR3, sequences were annotated using PyIR, a Python wrapper for IgBLAST v1.9, with IMGT germline references. Reads were removed for weak V/J assignments (E-value above 1e-6), missing CDR3, stop codons, out-of-frame junctions, or ambiguous translated residues. V3J clonotypes were defined as sequences sharing an identical inferred V gene, J gene, and CDR3 amino acid sequence. Percentage overlap between repertoires was computed as shared unique clonotypes divided by the size of the smaller repertoire. Three approaches were used to assess repertoire richness: RTK rarefaction, the Chao1 estimator, and Recon v2.1 estimates of unobserved clonotypes. Generation probabilities were computed with OLGA for all TCRbeta clonotypes obtained by the gDNA method from several donors. This immuneACCESS table, as held by TCRdb, lists in-frame sequences with V and J called but not all clones. Of the missing ones, under half trace to an unresolved V gene in checked studies; the others have no known cause. V and J calls and clone size are given by that table; D and trimming were obtained from the DNA. The sample records some 2,000,000 clones, approximately 95% of which are singletons. Together, the top ten hold 0.13% of the sample.

The data stem from a study of shared clonotypes between healthy human individuals (dated by TCRdb to the early 2020s). Concerning the study at large: A few men and a couple of women, aged 18 to 49 years, made up the cohort. For each donor, CD4 naive and CD4 memory were each run on three plates, CD8 naive on two plates, and CD8 memory on one plate. Blood TCR repertoires of a handful of healthy adults were deeply sequenced to estimate repertoire size and the extent of clonotype sharing between individuals. Different laboratories and diverse techniques were used to prepare libraries and sequence TCR repertoires, to increase sequencing depth and limit assay-specific biases. Per donor, leukapheresis produced somewhere between about 0.94 and 9.5 billion PBMCs.

Donors were healthy HIV-negative adults with no recently reported acute infections or vaccinations. Every donor was a Caucasian adult living in Nashville, Tennessee, USA. CD4+ T cells were enriched by magnetic negative selection, after which naive cells were positively selected on CD45RA and the negative fraction was taken as the memory subset. Blood was collected by leukapheresis, and PBMCs were isolated by Ficoll-Histopaque density gradient centrifugation and then cryopreserved in liquid nitrogen vapor phase. Analytical flow cytometry was used to check the purity and quantity of each magnetically sorted T cell population. Genomic DNA was isolated from each sorted fraction and quantified by UV absorbance on a Nanodrop 2000c. What the authors observed across the whole study: Sampling was limited to blood, and TCR repertoires in tissue likely differ from TCR repertoires in blood. Larger estimated clonotype richness was generally found for naive subsets than for memory subsets. Because the study included only a small number of donors, the genetic and exposure-history diversity represented was limited. Rarefaction of sorted-subset datasets indicated incomplete sequencing despite the large sequencing depth. Sharing across a few donors was observed for around 4.8% of naive CD4, 3.5% of naive CD8, 2% to 2.5% of memory CD4, and roughly 0.4% of memory CD8 clonotypes. Compared with non-shared clonotypes, the clonotypes found in all four sorted-subset donors had higher generation probabilities. Based on pairwise subsampling, the degree of clonotype sharing among donors was expected to be affected by sequencing depth.

V sheds 5 bases and J sheds 2 bases, leaving 12 bases between their ends. The germline V gene encodes CDR1 MDHEN and CDR2 SYDVKM. The CDR3 runs 15 amino acids, cysteine and phenylalanine included. This entry keeps only the CDR3 DNA: 45 bases, framed from base 1. The source material was naive CD4+ T cells sorted from blood. This specimen's cell subset or site label, per the study, means: CD45RA+ positively selected. The chain employs TRBV28 and TRBJ1-4; TRBD1 might be the D gene, on 6 matching bases. This TCR was recovered from a man aged 18 to 30 in good health. Here the CDR3 is given as CASSVTGFTNEKLFF. The DNA is TGTGCCAGCAGTGTAACAGGGTTTACTAATGAAAAACTGTTTTTT.